These T cell receptor beta chains were read from a single sample in a study of human T cells and chemical hapten exposure. TCRdb redid the calling of the RACE reads with MiXCR, one entry per CDR3 protein. The sample includes 300,000 to 450,000 distinct CDR3 sequences, 4% to 6% of them seen just once. The sequencing here drew on whole blood, taken in connection with sensitization to the hapten diphenylcyclopropenone (DPC). These TCRs come from a woman between 45 and 65 years old with alopecia areata. Some clones in this sample may be carry-over from other donors' samples. CDR3s include the opening cysteine and the closing phenylalanine or tryptophan. The D gene is left open where the match is weak. Size values are once, few and many counts, or a class for expanded clones, and some rows have none.

d_gene	v_gene	abundance	j_gene	CDR3nt	CDR3aa
-	TRBV5-1	many	TRBJ2-7	TGCGCCAGCAGCCCCCGGCCTAACCGCTCCTACGAGCAGTACTTC	CASSPRPNRSYEQYF
-	TRBV11-2	many	TRBJ2-5	TGTGCCAGCAGAAAAGGAGAGACCCAGTACTTC	CASRKGETQYF
-	TRBV10-3	-	TRBJ1-5	TGTGCCATCAGTGAGTCATTTGGGGCAACTAGGGGGAATATACGCAATCAGCCCCAGCATTTT	CAISESFGATRGNIRNQPQHF
-	TRBV5-1	-	TRBJ1-2	TGCGCCAGCAGCTTGAGCTCTGGCGCCCCGATTGGGAATTTC	CASSLSSGAPIGNF
-	TRBV13	-	TRBJ1-1	TGTGCCAGCAGCCGACGGGGTTTGAACACTGAAGCTTTCTTT	CASSRRGLNTEAFF
TRBD2	TRBV9	few	TRBJ2-3	TGTGCCAGCAGCACCCTAGCGGGGAGCACAGATACGCAGTATTTT	CASSTLAGSTDTQYF
TRBD2	TRBV5-6	many	TRBJ2-7	TGTGCCAGCAGCCCGGGACTAGCCGAGCAGTACTTC	CASSPGLAEQYF
-	TRBV7-2	many	TRBJ1-2	TGTGCCAGCAGCTTAGCGCGGACAGCCAACTATGGCTACACCTTC	CASSLARTANYGYTF
TRBD2	TRBV20-1	few	TRBJ2-7	TGCAGTGCTAGTGCCTCCGGGACTAGCGGGGGGTTAGACGAGCAGTACTTC	CSASASGTSGGLDEQYF
TRBD1	TRBV10-3	many	TRBJ1-2	TGTGCCATCAGTGTAGACAGGGACTATGGCTACACCTTC	CAISVDRDYGYTF
-	TRBV11-2	many	TRBJ2-1	TGTGCCAGCAGCTTAGGGGCTCTAGCACACAATGAGCAGTTCTTC	CASSLGALAHNEQFF
TRBD1	TRBV2	many	TRBJ1-2	TGTGCCAGCATTACATCGACAGGGGGCTATGGCTACACCTTC	CASITSTGGYGYTF
-	TRBV29-1	-	TRBJ1-1	TGCAGCGTTGATTGGGGGGGCAGTGGGATGAGAGAAGCTTTCTTT	CSVDWGGSGMREAFF
-	TRBV29-1	many	TRBJ1-2	TGCAGCGTTGAACGCGGAGGCTATGGCTACACCTTC	CSVERGGYGYTF
TRBD1	TRBV12-3/TRBV12-4	many	TRBJ2-5	TGTGCCAGCAGTTTACCGACAGGGGAGGAGACCCAGTACTTC	CASSLPTGEETQYF
-	TRBV30	-	TRBJ1-1	TGTGCCTGCTTCGGTAAAGGGCGGCTGGTCACTGAAGCTTTCTTT	CACFGKGRLVTEAFF
TRBD1	TRBV20-1	many	TRBJ1-4	TGCAGTGCTAGACCCCCGGGGGACAGGTTCGGGGAAAAACTGTTTTTT	CSARPPGDRFGEKLFF
TRBD1	TRBV29-1	many	TRBJ2-7	TGCAGCGCAAAGGGACAGGGGGCGCGCGAGCAGTACTTC	CSAKGQGAREQYF
-	TRBV6-1	-	TRBJ2-5	TGTGCCAGCACCGAGGGGTATCAAGAGACCCAGTACTTC	CASTEGYQETQYF
-	TRBV12-3/TRBV12-4	few	TRBJ1-2	TGTGCCAGCAGTTACAGGCGTGGCTACACCTTC	CASSYRRGYTF
-	TRBV6-1	-	TRBJ2-3	TGTGCCAGCAGTGAAGCAGGGGGGAGAGGGGCCACAGATACGCAGTATTTT	CASSEAGGRGATDTQYF
TRBD2	TRBV7-2	-	TRBJ2-2	TGTGCCAGCAGCCGAGACGGACTAGCGGGCTACACCGGGGAGCTGTTTTTT	CASSRDGLAGYTGELFF
-	TRBV7-9	many	TRBJ2-3	TGTGCCAGCAGCTTAGCCCGACCAGATACGCAGTATTTT	CASSLARPDTQYF
-	TRBV12-3/TRBV12-4	few	TRBJ1-1	TGTGCCAGCAGTTTGGCTAGGGGGTATGAAGCTTTCTTT	CASSLARGYEAFF
-	TRBV10-3	-	TRBJ2-7	TGTGCCATCAGTGATCCCTGGAACGGCGGAGAGCAGTACTTC	CAISDPWNGGEQYF
-	TRBV12-3/TRBV12-4	few	TRBJ1-1	TGTGCCAGCAGTTTAAATGGTGAGGTGTACACTGAAGCTTTCTTT	CASSLNGEVYTEAFF
-	TRBV20-1	few	TRBJ1-3	TGCAGTGCTAGGGGCAGGGACACCATATATTTT	CSARGRDTIYF
-	TRBV29-1	-	TRBJ2-6	TGCAGCGTTGGCAAACCGGGGACTGGGGCCAACGTCCTGACTTTC	CSVGKPGTGANVLTF
TRBD2	TRBV9	-	TRBJ2-7	TGTGCCAGCAGCCCCCTTGGAGCGGGGTTCTACGAGCAGTACTTC	CASSPLGAGFYEQYF
-	TRBV27	-	TRBJ1-3	TGTGCCAGCAGTGATCGGCCAAACTCTGGAAACACCATATATTTT	CASSDRPNSGNTIYF
-	TRBV4-3	-	TRBJ1-6	TGCGCCAGCAGCCCCTCCTTGGACAGATATAATTCACCCCTCCACTTT	CASSPSLDRYNSPLHF
-	TRBV7-9	-	TRBJ1-3	TGTGCCAGCAGCAATCGGGGTCCCTTCTCTGGAAACACCATATATTTT	CASSNRGPFSGNTIYF
-	TRBV7-2	many	TRBJ1-2	TGTGCCAGCAGCCCAGCCGCACCCTCGACTAGTAGCTACACCTTC	CASSPAAPSTSSYTF
-	TRBV4-3	-	TRBJ1-1	TGCGCCAGCAGCCAAGATAGGACATTAGAAGCTTTCTTT	CASSQDRTLEAFF
-	TRBV3-1	-	TRBJ2-3	TGTGCCAGCAGCCAAGGAGTGGGGGCTGCAGATACGCAGTATTTT	CASSQGVGAADTQYF
TRBD2	TRBV19	-	TRBJ2-1	TGTGCCAGTAGCGTGGGGGGGAGCAATGAGCAGTTCTTC	CASSVGGSNEQFF
-	TRBV6-6	many	TRBJ1-5	TGTGCCAGCAGGAACAGGGATCAGCCCCAGCATTTT	CASRNRDQPQHF
TRBD1	TRBV29-1	many	TRBJ2-1	TGCAGCGTTGAAGTCCAGGGACAGGGCGAGTACAATGAGCAGTTCTTC	CSVEVQGQGEYNEQFF
TRBD2	TRBV5-1	-	TRBJ2-3	TGCGCCAGCAGCTTGGAACCGGGGGGAGGAGATACGCAGTATTTT	CASSLEPGGGDTQYF
TRBD2	TRBV3-1	few	TRBJ2-2	TGTGCCAGCAGCCAAGGAGTCCCGGGACTAGACCACACCGGGGAGCTGTTTTTT	CASSQGVPGLDHTGELFF
TRBD2	TRBV4-2	many	TRBJ2-3	TGTGCCAGCAGCCAAGATTCCCATTCGGCGGGAGGTACAGATACGCAGTATTTT	CASSQDSHSAGGTDTQYF
-	TRBV6-5	many	TRBJ2-1	TGTGCCAGCAGTTTCACCGGAGGATCGAATGAGCAGTTCTTC	CASSFTGGSNEQFF
TRBD2	TRBV20-1	-	TRBJ2-3	TGCAGTGCCGAAACTAGCGGGGGTTCAGATACGCAGTATTTT	CSAETSGGSDTQYF
TRBD1	TRBV7-3	-	TRBJ1-6	TGTGCCAGCAGCTGGGACAGGAATTCACCCCTCCACTTT	CASSWDRNSPLHF
TRBD1	TRBV10-3	-	TRBJ1-1	TGTGCCATCAAACCGGGACAGGGGGCGTCGGAAAACACTGAAGCTTTCTTT	CAIKPGQGASENTEAFF
TRBD1	TRBV6-5	few	TRBJ1-1	TGTGCCAGCAGTTACCCTACCTCCGGGACAGGGGGAGCGAACACTGAAGCTTTCTTT	CASSYPTSGTGGANTEAFF
TRBD2	TRBV6-2/TRBV6-3	many	TRBJ2-1	TGTGCCAGCTGGCCTAGGTTTAGCGGGAGGTTGAATGAGCAGTTCTTC	CASWPRFSGRLNEQFF
TRBD1	TRBV27	many	TRBJ2-2	TGTGCCTCTGGGACAGGGGGACTCGGGGAGCTGTTTTTT	CASGTGGLGELFF
-	TRBV7-8	-	TRBJ1-5	TGTGCCAGCAGCGGTGAACAGCCCAATCAGCCCCAGCATTTT	CASSGEQPNQPQHF
TRBD1	TRBV11-2	many	TRBJ1-2	TGTGCCAGCAGCCCCGCGGACAGGGGGGATTTC	CASSPADRGDF
TRBD1	TRBV7-9	-	TRBJ2-7	TGTGCCAGCAGCTACCCCGGGACAGGGGGCAACGAGCAGTACTTC	CASSYPGTGGNEQYF
-	TRBV28	-	TRBJ1-5	TGTGCCAGCACTTTCGAGGGGGGATATCAGCCCCAGCATTTT	CASTFEGGYQPQHF
TRBD2	TRBV7-3	many	TRBJ2-2	TGTGCCAGCAGCCCGGGACTAGCGGGGGCGAACACCGGGGAGCTGTTTTTT	CASSPGLAGANTGELFF